A selection of T cell receptor beta chains follows, all from one sample in a study of blood T cells in healthy people across ages. One entry per CDR3 protein results from TCRdb running MiXCR on the 5' RACE reads. The sample has about 560,000 distinct CDR3 sequences, about 27% seen once. This same sample was also taken into another study, of T cells of mothers and their children.

The source material was blood. These receptors came from a boy between 2 and 10 years old in good health. CDR3s include the opening cysteine and the closing phenylalanine or tryptophan. The D gene is left open where the match is weak. Clone size, where shown, is once, few, many, or a class for clones that have expanded.

>NA|TRBJ2-1|TRBV5-1|NA
CASSFGDPANEQFF
TGCGCCAGCAGCTTTGGGGACCCGGCCAATGAGCAGTTCTTC
>few|TRBJ2-1|TRBV3-1|NA
CASKSSTGNEQFF
TGTGCCAGCAAGAGCTCTACGGGCAATGAGCAGTTCTTC
>NA|TRBJ2-5|TRBV7-6|TRBD2
CASSLDGAGRKQETQYF
TGTGCCAGCAGCTTAGATGGGGCCGGGAGGAAACAAGAGACCCAGTACTTC
>NA|TRBJ2-4|TRBV6-6|NA
CASSYRRGLAKNIQYF
TGTGCCAGCAGTTACAGGCGGGGGCTAGCCAAAAACATTCAGTACTTC
>NA|TRBJ2-7|TRBV30|NA
CAWSRGLRGEQYF
TGTGCCTGGTCTAGAGGGCTGAGAGGCGAGCAGTACTTC
>NA|TRBJ2-1|TRBV4-1|TRBD2
CASSTFPRLAVRSSYNEQFF
TGCGCCAGCAGCACCTTTCCGAGACTAGCGGTTCGTAGCTCCTACAATGAGCAGTTCTTC
>NA|TRBJ2-7|TRBV29-1|TRBD2
CSVIAGFSYEQYF
TGCAGCGTCATAGCGGGGTTCTCCTACGAGCAGTACTTC
>NA|TRBJ2-7|TRBV6-2/TRBV6-3|NA
CASSMTGKPYEQYF
TGTGCCAGCAGTATGACCGGGAAACCCTACGAGCAGTACTTC
>NA|TRBJ2-1|TRBV27|TRBD1
CASSKRRRDRGLNEQFF
TGTGCCAGCAGTAAGAGGCGCCGGGACAGGGGGCTCAATGAGCAGTTCTTC
>NA|TRBJ1-4|TRBV7-9|NA
CASSLVPQGGEKLFF
TGTGCCAGCAGCTTAGTCCCCCAGGGAGGTGAAAAACTGTTTTTT
>NA|TRBJ1-2|TRBV6-1|NA
CASSEARSADGYTF
TGTGCCAGCAGTGAAGCGAGATCGGCCGATGGCTACACCTTC
>few|TRBJ2-1|TRBV20-1|NA
CSARDSRQAQGDEQFF
TGCAGTGCTAGAGATAGTAGGCAGGCCCAAGGGGATGAGCAGTTCTTC